This is a list of T cell receptor beta chains from one sample in a study of control samples from healthy donors and cancer patients. Clones were read by immunoSEQ multiplex PCR, and TCRdb kept only the in-frame ones, dropping some. The table records some 120,000 clones, about 95% of them present only once. The sequencing input was blood. Every receptor here comes from a man younger than 40 in good health. CDR3s include the opening cysteine and the closing phenylalanine or tryptophan. The D gene is left open where the match is weak. The size field is filled for only some rows; it gives once, few, many or a size class.

clone_size j_call v_call d_call cdr3_aa cdr3_nt
few TRBJ1-3 TRBV29-1 NA CSVGNARNTIYF TGCAGCGTTGGAAATGCGCGGAACACCATATATTTT
NA TRBJ2-3 TRBV28 TRBD1 CASSFGTGSTDTQYF TGTGCCAGCAGTTTTGGGACAGGGTCCACAGATACGCAGTATTTT
NA TRBJ2-7 TRBV27 NA CASSFGETYEQYF TGTGCCAGCAGTTTCGGGGAGACCTACGAGCAGTACTTC
NA TRBJ2-3 TRBV10-3 NA CAINPGLGGPDTQYF TGTGCCATCAACCCGGGACTGGGCGGTCCAGATACGCAGTATTTT
NA TRBJ1-2 TRBV30 TRBD1 CAWIYRGSYTF TGTGCCTGGATATACAGGGGGAGTTACACCTTC
NA TRBJ2-3 TRBV7-9 NA CASSLAHYPPTDTQYF TGTGCCAGCAGCTTAGCGCACTATCCGCCAACAGATACGCAGTATTTT
NA TRBJ1-1 TRBV18 NA CASSLSGTGFSRAEAFF TGTGCCAGCTCACTATCCGGGACCGGCTTTTCGAGGGCTGAAGCTTTCTTT
NA TRBJ1-2 TRBV5-4 TRBD1 CASSRYRGGYGYTF TGTGCCAGCAGCCGCTACAGGGGTGGCTATGGCTACACCTTC
NA TRBJ1-1 TRBV4-3 NA CASSQDRMNTEAFF TGCGCCAGCAGCCAAGACAGGATGAACACTGAAGCTTTCTTT
once TRBJ2-5 TRBV6-2/TRBV6-3 TRBD1 CASSYNGQGARETQYF TGTGCCAGCAGTTACAATGGACAGGGGGCAAGGGAGACCCAGTACTTC
NA TRBJ2-1 TRBV30 NA CAWSPLQGGEQFF TGTGCCTGGAGCCCATTACAGGGTGGTGAGCAGTTCTTC
NA TRBJ2-5 TRBV24-1 TRBD1 CATGSGGTGSETQYF TGTGCCACTGGGTCGGGCGGGACAGGGTCGGAGACCCAGTACTTC
NA TRBJ1-1 TRBV27 NA CASSLTGNTEAFF TGTGCCAGCAGTTTGACGGGTAACACTGAAGCTTTCTTT
NA TRBJ2-3 TRBV5-8 NA CASSLGIRTDTQYF TGTGCCAGCAGCTTAGGAATTCGCACAGATACGCAGTATTTT
NA TRBJ1-6 TRBV27 NA CASSADRAYNSPLHF TGTGCCAGCAGCGCCGATCGGGCCTATAATTCACCCCTCCACTTT
NA TRBJ1-5 TRBV25-1 NA CASSGPIGDQPQHF TGTGCCAGCAGTGGACCTATCGGGGATCAGCCCCAGCATTTT
NA TRBJ1-4 TRBV19 TRBD1 CASKRTGQHEKLFF TGTGCCAGTAAGCGGACAGGCCAACATGAAAAACTGTTTTTT
NA TRBJ1-5 TRBV15 NA CATSRSGGAGNQPQHF TGTGCCACCAGCAGATCGGGGGGGGCTGGCAATCAGCCCCAGCATTTT
NA TRBJ1-5 TRBV6-2/TRBV6-3 NA CASSYPNRFGQPQHF TGTGCCAGCAGTTACCCAAACAGGTTTGGTCAGCCCCAGCATTTT
NA TRBJ1-1 TRBV6-5 NA CASRRDTSNTEAFF TGTGCCAGCAGGAGGGACACATCGAACACTGAAGCTTTCTTT
NA TRBJ2-3 TRBV9 TRBD1 CASSASTGVSTDTQYF TGTGCCAGCAGCGCGTCGACAGGGGTTAGTACAGATACGCAGTATTTT
NA TRBJ2-1 TRBV24-1 TRBD2 CATGGTNYNEQFF TGTGCCACCGGTGGGACTAATTACAATGAGCAGTTCTTC
NA TRBJ2-7 TRBV10-3 TRBD1 CAIATTGPLTYEQYF TGTGCCATCGCGACGACAGGGCCCCTAACCTACGAGCAGTACTTC
NA TRBJ2-7 TRBV30 NA CAWSGPGAIYEQYF TGTGCCTGGAGTGGACCGGGAGCTATCTACGAGCAGTACTTC
NA TRBJ2-7 TRBV2 NA CASSVTPYEQYF TGTGCCAGCAGTGTGACACCCTACGAGCAGTACTTC